The 28 T cell receptor beta chains in this list originate from one sample, sequenced in a study of spatial heterogeneity in lung cancer. This sample's time point: sample taken at primary tumor resection. The study sequenced unsorted whole RNA from tumor, nontumor lung or frozen PBMC. TCRdb called the 5' RACE reads again in MiXCR, with one record for every CDR3 protein. This sample has around 48,000 distinct CDR3 sequences, with 5.3% found just once. Sequenced material: PBMCs, taken at surgery. The receptors here all came from a male donor with early-stage non-small cell lung cancer.

This clonotype was recorded many times. The chain uses TRBV27 and TRBJ2-2; 9 positions agree with TRBD2. V shed 3 bases, J shed 4 bases, and the junction held 3 bases outside the gene matches. The CDR3 length is 15 residues. Germline CDR1 is MNHEY and CDR2 is SMNVEV (reference sequence). CDR3 amino acids: CASSFLAGVTGELFF. CDR3 nucleotide sequence: TGTGCCAGCAGTTTTTTAGCGGGAGTCACCGGGGAGCTGTTTTTT.

As to this clonotype: This clone may be a read error of a much larger clone one base away. This likely comes from a read error, as the CDR3 has no conserved phenylalanine or tryptophan at its end. This chain links TRBV30 with TRBJ2-3; perhaps D is TRBD1 or TRBD2 (6 bases each). The CDR3 is made up of 13 amino acids. CDR1 GTSNPN and CDR2 SVGIG come from the germline V gene (reference sequence). Trimming stripped 4 bases from V and 6 bases from J, with 14 bases between. The CDR3 DNA reads as TGTGCCTGGAATAGGGGGGCCGTGGATACGCAGTATCTT. Translation gives CAWNRGAVDTQYL.

This clonotype has at least ten counts. This rearrangement joins TRBV11-3 to TRBJ2-1; TRBD1 is a possible D gene (6 bases). This CDR3 has 14 residues. Germline values: CDR1 SGHNT, CDR2 YENEEA. Trimming took off 5 bases at V and 3 bases at J, with 11 bases between the two ends. The CDR3 DNA reads as TGTGCCAGCAGCCCCCACAGGGACTACAATGAGCAGTTCTTC. It encodes CASSPHRDYNEQFF.

This clonotype was recorded at least ten times. V usage is TRBV9 and J usage is TRBJ2-2; 16 bases line up with TRBD2. Trimming removed 3 bases from V and 6 bases from J; junction bases left unmatched: 2. The V gene's germline CDR1 is SGDLS and CDR2 YYNGEE. The CDR3 has 16 residues. CDR3 coding DNA: TGTGCCAGCAGCGCGGGACTAGCGGGAGGGGCCGGGGAGCTGTTTTTT. This encodes CASSAGLAGGAGELFF.

This clonotype showed up many times. This sequence joins TRBV7-3 and TRBJ1-2; the D is unclear. The CDR3 consists of 13 residues. Trimming shortened V by 5 bases and J by 4 bases, and 11 bases separated the two germline ends. The germline CDR1 and CDR2 sequences are SGHTA and FQGTGA. The CDR3 DNA follows: TGTGCCAGCAGCGACTTCAGAATCTATGGCTACACCTTC. Residues: CASSDFRIYGYTF.

This chain uses TRBV7-2 with TRBJ2-5; 12 positions agree with TRBD2. Unmatched junction bases numbered 12, after V lost 5 bases and J lost 5 bases. CDR1 is SGHTA, CDR2 FQGNSA, per germline. CDR3 length: 17 residues. For the CDR3, the DNA is TGTGCCAGCAGCCAGAGGGCAGGACTAGCGGGACGGGAGACCCAGTACTTC. Protein product: CASSQRAGLAGRETQYF.

This clonotype was recorded at least ten times. A much larger clone is a single base away; this may be a read error. This sequence joins TRBV13 and TRBJ2-1; a weak D match, TRBD2 (5 bases). Germline V gives CDR1 PRHDT, CDR2 FYEKMQ (reference sequence). The CDR3 has 15 amino acids. CDR3 residues: CASSLGWRADNEQSF. CDR3 in DNA: TGTGCCAGCAGCTTAGGCTGGCGGGCCGACAATGAGCAGTCCTTC.

This clonotype was counted many times. The chain carries TRBV12-3 or TRBV12-4 and TRBJ2-7; 9 bases map to TRBD2. The CDR3 is 15 residues long. Trimming took 5 bases from V and 2 from J; bases not matched to a gene: 7. CDR3 nucleotides: TGTGCCAGCAGTGTGACTAGCGGAACTACCTACGAGCAGTACTTC. Protein product: CASSVTSGTTYEQYF.

This clonotype has ten or more counts. The chain is built from TRBV5-1 and TRBJ2-7, with TRBD2 as a possible D gene (5 bases). The CDR3 totals 15 residues. The germline V gene has CDR1 SGHRS and CDR2 YFSETQ. Trimming removed 2 bases at V and 4 bases at J, with 16 bases between. CDR3 sequence: CASSLTGNSMYEQYF. As DNA, the CDR3 is TGCGCCAGCAGCTTAACGGGGAACTCTATGTACGAGCAGTACTTC.

This clonotype was detected ten times or more. The chain carries TRBV5-1 and TRBJ2-3; D not certain. CDR3 length: 15 residues. V was shortened by 4 bases and J by 9 bases, with 21 bases between the two germline ends. Germline V gene data show CDR1 as SGHRS and CDR2 as YFSETQ. This CDR3 is CASSPTNPADKTQYF. DNA for the CDR3: TGCGCCAGCAGCCCCACCAACCCAGCCGACAAAACGCAGTATTTT.

This clonotype was seen at least ten times. The chain has TRBV6-2 or TRBV6-3 and TRBJ2-5; 14 nucleotides match TRBD2. CDR1 and CDR2 (germline): MNHEY, SVGEGT. The CDR3 has 17 residues. With 7 bases clipped from V and 3 bases from J, the junction kept 10 bases outside the gene matches. The CDR3 DNA reads TGTGCCAGCATCTACGGCCTGGGACTAGCGGGAGAAGAGACCCAGTACTTC. This codes for CASIYGLGLAGEETQYF.

This clonotype came up a few times. The chain uses TRBV6-5 and TRBJ2-5; 13 nucleotides line up with TRBD2. The V segment lost 5 bases and the J segment 3 bases; nucleotides outside the gene matches: 3. Germline V gene lookup returns CDR1 MNHEY and CDR2 SVGAGI. CDR3 length: 15 amino acids. This CDR3 is CASSPGTSGKETQYF. The CDR3 region has the DNA TGTGCCAGCAGTCCCGGGACTAGCGGGAAAGAGACCCAGTACTTC.

The sample holds many counts of this clonotype. The DNA of the CDR3 is TGCGCCAGCAGCCTGACTACGTCTGTCTATGAGCAGTTCTTC. Protein sequence: CASSLTTSVYEQFF. This chain joins TRBV5-1 and TRBJ2-1, with a tentative D call TRBD2 (5 bases). Trimming removed 4 bases at V and 8 bases at J, with 16 bases between. There are 14 residues in the CDR3. The germline CDR1 and CDR2 sequences are SGHRS and YFSETQ. The full variable domain, completed using reference TRBV5-1 and TRBJ2-1, is KAGVTQTPRYLIKTRGQQVTLSCSPISGHRSVSWYQQTPGQGLQFLFEYFSETQRNKGNFPGRFSGRQFSNSRSEMNVSTLELGDSALYLCASSLTTSVYEQFFGPGTRLTVL.

This clonotype was seen many times. The chain uses TRBV7-2 and TRBJ2-7; no reliable D call. V lost 2 bases, J lost 6 bases, and 8 bases lay in between. Germline CDR1 and CDR2: SGHTA and FQGNSA. This CDR3 comprises 12 residues. Here the CDR3 DNA reads TGTGCCAGCAGCTTACGCGGCCTCGAGCAGTACTTC. Its protein is CASSLRGLEQYF.

This clonotype has at least ten counts. The chain couples TRBV29-1 to TRBJ2-7, with 7 nucleotides matching TRBD1. V lost 7 bases to trimming and J lost 0 bases; unmatched junction nucleotides: 3. The CDR3 has 12 amino acids. Germline CDR1 reads SQVTM; CDR2 reads ANQGSEA. This chain's CDR3 is CSAGDSSYEQYF. The CDR3, as DNA: TGCAGCGCTGGGGACAGCTCCTACGAGCAGTACTTC.

Many counts were recorded for this clonotype. The chain recombines TRBV5-1 with TRBJ2-5; D is ambiguous. The V end lost 0 bases, the J end lost 7 bases, and 16 bases lay between the germline ends. Germline V gives CDR1 SGHRS, CDR2 YFSETQ. This CDR3 is 15 amino acids long. The CDR3 coding sequence is TGCGCCAGCAGCTTGGCCTTGGCGCCCGAAGGGACCCAGTACTTC. Translating gives CASSLALAPEGTQYF.

This CDR3 reads CASSQLDTARTEAFF. DNA of the CDR3: TGTGCCAGCAGCCAACTGGACACAGCCCGCACTGAAGCTTTCTTT. The chain uses TRBV3-1 and TRBJ1-1; D perhaps matches TRBD1 (5 bases). Germline CDR1 and CDR2: LGHDT and YNNKEL (reference sequence). V shed 2 bases and J shed 4 bases, with 14 bases lying between them. This CDR3 region has 15 residues.

This clonotype was observed at least ten times. This chain connects TRBV11-1 to TRBJ2-7; TRBD2 matches at 11 bases. J lost 4 bases, V lost 10 bases, and 9 bases had no gene match. The CDR3 covers 14 residues. Germline V gives CDR1 SGHAT, CDR2 FQDESV (reference sequence). The CDR3 here is CATRSGTSGYEQYF. The CDR3, as DNA: TGTGCCACCCGTTCCGGGACTAGCGGTTACGAGCAGTACTTC.

This clonotype was detected many times. The rearrangement uses TRBV20-1 and TRBJ2-6; D possibly corresponds to TRBD1 (5 bases). Germline CDR1 and CDR2: DFQATT and SNEGSKA (reference sequence). This CDR3 contains 13 residues. V was cut by 5 bases and J by 3 bases, with 8 bases left in between. The CDR3, as DNA: TGCAGTGCTGTCAGGGATGGGGCCAACGTCCTGACTTTC. Translating it yields CSAVRDGANVLTF.

This clonotype was recorded many times. The gene calls are TRBV21-1 and TRBJ2-7. TRBV21-1 is termed a pseudogene. CDR3 length: 12 residues. The CDR3 protein is CASSRRVYEQYF. Written as DNA, the CDR3 is TGTGCCAGCAGCAGAAGGGTCTACGAGCAGTACTTC.

In its sample, this clonotype was seen many times. V gene TRBV3-1 combines with J gene TRBJ2-1, with a tentative D call TRBD2 (6 bases). V shed 1 base and J shed 2 bases, with 9 bases lying between them. CDR3 length: 15 amino acids. Germline CDR1 reads LGHDT; CDR2 reads YNNKEL (reference sequence). The CDR3 reads CASSQGTTTYNEQFF. Here the CDR3 DNA reads TGTGCCAGCAGCCAAGGGACTACGACCTACAATGAGCAGTTCTTC.

In this sample, this clonotype turned up many times. This rearrangement joins TRBV6-1 to TRBJ2-3; D remains ambiguous. Trimming stripped 3 bases from V and 6 bases from J, with 4 bases between. Germline V gives CDR1 MNHNS, CDR2 SASEGT. The CDR3 length is 11 residues. CDR3 region: CASSESDTQYF. For the CDR3, the DNA is TGTGCCAGCAGTGAGTCGGATACGCAGTATTTT.

The CDR3: CSAREARAGELFF. The DNA for the CDR3 is TGCAGTGCTAGAGAAGCCCGCGCGGGGGAGCTGTTTTTT. This rearrangement joins TRBV20-1 to TRBJ2-2; D uncertain. CDR1 and CDR2 (germline): DFQATT, SNEGSKA (reference sequence). CDR3 length: 13 residues. Trimming cost V 0 bases and J 8 bases, with 10 bases left between them.

This clonotype has only a few counts. The V gene is TRBV7-2, the J gene TRBJ2-7, with TRBD2 matching over 12 bases. With 6 bases clipped from V and 1 base from J, the junction kept 7 bases outside the gene matches. CDR3 length: 16 amino acids. Germline V gene data show CDR1 as SGHTA and CDR2 as FQGNSA. CDR3 coding DNA: TGTGCCAGCAGGTCGGGACTAGCGGGCAATTCCTACGAGCAGTACTTC. Residues: CASRSGLAGNSYEQYF.

This clonotype was counted ten times or more. The V and J genes are TRBV5-1 and TRBJ2-7; D might be TRBD2 (5 bases). The CDR3 loop spans 15 amino acids. In germline, CDR1 is SGHRS, CDR2 YFSETQ. The germline V and J ends were trimmed by 2 bases and 0 bases, with 12 bases remaining between them. CDR3 nucleotides: TGCGCCAGCAGCTTTGGTGGGAGCGTCTCCTACGAGCAGTACTTC. Its protein product is CASSFGGSVSYEQYF.

The table lists this clonotype with many counts. The chain combines TRBV20-1 with TRBJ1-2, with unresolved D. Germline-derived CDR1 and CDR2 are DFQATT and SNEGSKA (reference sequence). The germline V and J ends were trimmed by 4 bases and 2 bases, with 8 bases remaining between them. The CDR3 runs to 12 residues. The CDR3 DNA sequence: TGCAGTGCTAACCAGGAGAACTATGGCTACACCTTC. It codes for CSANQENYGYTF.

The sample holds many counts of this clonotype. CDR3 bases: TGTGCCAGCAGACTAGCGGGAGAGACCGGGGAGCTGTTTTTT. Encoded protein: CASRLAGETGELFF. The rearrangement joins TRBV28 to TRBJ2-2; TRBD2 matches at 11 bases. Germline values: CDR1 MDHEN, CDR2 SYDVKM. V dropped 6 bases and J dropped 5; count of bases not matched to a gene: 2. This CDR3 comprises 14 residues. Full variable domain (rest looked up from reference TRBV28 and TRBJ2-2): DVKVTQSSRYLVKRTGEKVFLECVQDMDHENMFWYRQDPGLGLRLIYFSYDVKMKEKGDIPEGYSVSREKKERFSLILESASTNQTSMYLCASRLAGETGELFFGEGSRLTVL.

This clonotype has only a few counts. This chain uses TRBV19 with TRBJ2-2, with 9 positions matching TRBD2. The CDR3 runs 17 residues. The ends lost 1 base at V and 5 bases at J; junction bases unmatched: 8. In germline, CDR1 is LNHDA, CDR2 SQIVND (reference sequence). The DNA of the CDR3 is TGTGCCAGTAGTATAGCTCAAGGTAGCGGGAGAACCGGGGAGCTGTTTTTT. Translation: CASSIAQGSGRTGELFF.